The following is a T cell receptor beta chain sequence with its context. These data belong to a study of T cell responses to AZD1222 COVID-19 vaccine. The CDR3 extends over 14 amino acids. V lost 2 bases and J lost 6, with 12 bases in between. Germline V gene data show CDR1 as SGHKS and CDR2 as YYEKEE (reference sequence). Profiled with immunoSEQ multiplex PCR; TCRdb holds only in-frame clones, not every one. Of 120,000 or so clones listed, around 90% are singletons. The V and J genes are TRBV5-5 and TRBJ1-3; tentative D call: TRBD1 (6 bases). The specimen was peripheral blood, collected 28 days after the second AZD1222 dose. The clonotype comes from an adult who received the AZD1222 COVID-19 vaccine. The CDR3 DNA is TGTGCCAGCAGCTTCTCAGGGGACGAAAACACCATATATTTT. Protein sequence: CASSFSGDENTIYF. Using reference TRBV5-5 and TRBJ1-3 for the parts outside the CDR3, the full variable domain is DAGVTQSPTHLIKTRGQQVTLRCSPISGHKSVSWYQQVLGQGPQFIFQYYEKEERGRGNFPDRFSARQFPNYSSELNVNALLLGDSALYLCASSFSGDENTIYFGEGSWLTVV.